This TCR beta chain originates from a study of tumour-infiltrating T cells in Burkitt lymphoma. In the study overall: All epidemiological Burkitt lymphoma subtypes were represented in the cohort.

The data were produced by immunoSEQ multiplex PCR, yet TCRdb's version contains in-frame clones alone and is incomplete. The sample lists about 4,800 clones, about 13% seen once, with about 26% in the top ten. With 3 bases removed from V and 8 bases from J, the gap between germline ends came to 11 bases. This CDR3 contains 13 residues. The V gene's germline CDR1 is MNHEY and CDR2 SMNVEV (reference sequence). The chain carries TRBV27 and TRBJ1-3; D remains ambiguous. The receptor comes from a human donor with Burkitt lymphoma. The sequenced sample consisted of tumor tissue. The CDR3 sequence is CASSFSPGDTIYF. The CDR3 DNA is TGTGCCAGCAGTTTCTCTCCCGGAGACACCATATATTTT.